This record covers a single T cell receptor beta chain. Its cognate antigen has yet to be identified. The input lacks base qualities; no much larger clone sits a single base away. The sample comes from a study of cytomegalovirus exposure and HLA in healthy donors (dated by TCRdb to 2016 to 2017). For context, the study as a whole: According to a later analysis, the roughly 130 validation repertoires were produced on the same platform as the 680 or so repertoires of the first cohort. The study combined high-throughput TCR immunosequencing, statistical association of individual TCRs with disease status, and machine learning to predict cytomegalovirus infection status. Besides the first cohort of approximately 670 subjects, a separate validation cohort made up of about 120 different subjects was used. The study aimed to test whether signatures of past pathogen exposure could be identified by cataloging public T cell receptors. The paper as a whole reports these results and caveats: Most TCR sequences were observed very rarely across donors, whereas some public TCRs were present in many individuals. A later analysis had no HLA typing for the validation cohort, so co-occurrence there was scored across all 120 repertoires. Subsequent analysis determined that TCRs grouped into clusters in the first cohort also showed a tendency toward co-occurrence across the roughly 130 validation repertoires, and approximately 93% of cluster scores exceeded 0. According to the authors, the approach could potentially be generalized to other disease states and immunological phenotypes. In the study, around 150 TCR beta chains were listed as associated with cytomegalovirus. Three of the identified cytomegalovirus-associated TCR beta chains were confirmed in vitro to be specific for cytomegalovirus antigens. The classifier was reported to diagnose cytomegalovirus status with high specificity and sensitivity in both the original and validation cohorts.

Separate from the roughly 700-subject first cohort, the validation cohort of roughly 120 subjects was the group to which the donors belonged. Library preparation used the immunoSEQ multiplex PCR assay. As for the original processing: A statistical classification framework was built for diagnosing cytomegalovirus status from the catalog of TCR beta chain sequences. Entries here come from immuneACCESS through TCRdb and include only in-frame sequences with V and J called. Some clones fail to appear in such tables; in the studies checked, an unresolved V gene covers under half of the shortfall, and the cause of the remainder is unknown. V and J calls and clone size are given by that table; D and trimming were obtained from the DNA. The sample table lists more than 95,000 clones, roughly 89% of them with a count of one. The ten largest clones take up 2% to 2.5% of the sample. The germline V gene gives CDR1 as MRHNA and CDR2 as SNTAGT. V loses 7 bases at its end and J loses 6 bases; junction bases beyond the gene matches: 8. The CDR3 has 15 amino acids, counting the end cysteine and phenylalanine. Only the CDR3 region is kept as DNA, spanning 45 bases read in frame from base 1.

Here the chain combines TRBV6-4 and TRBJ2-1, and 11 junctional nucleotides match TRBD1. Specimen: PBMCs. The sequence was obtained from a woman aged 18-29 years in good health and CMV-seronegative. The DNA sequence is TGTGCCAGCAAGTTCGGACAGGGGGCTGGCAATGAGCAGTTCTTC. Its amino acids are CASKFGQGAGNEQFF.